The 9 T cell receptor beta chains below were found in one sample sequenced in a study of identical twins. In TCRdb, the 5' RACE reads were re-called with MiXCR into one record per CDR3 protein. The sample has approximately 1.8 million distinct CDR3 sequences, around 33% seen once. Sequenced input: cord blood. These receptors all stem from a newborn girl in good health.

This clonotype showed up many times. The chain combines TRBV13 with TRBJ2-3; 15 nucleotides line up with TRBD2. The J segment lost 0 bases and the V segment lost 5 bases, leaving 6 bases of the junction unmatched. The CDR3 has 18 residues. The germline CDR1 and CDR2 sequences are PRHDT and FYEKMQ (reference sequence). The CDR3 here is CASSPGLAGGPSTDTQYF. Written as DNA, the CDR3 is TGTGCCAGCAGCCCCGGACTAGCGGGGGGGCCTAGCACAGATACGCAGTATTTT.

This clonotype was detected a few times. The rearrangement joins TRBV29-1 to TRBJ2-1, with D perhaps TRBD1 (5 bases). Germline CDR1 reads SQVTM; CDR2 reads ANQGSEA. The CDR3 runs to 12 residues. Trimming removed 4 bases from V and 10 bases from J, with 14 bases in between. As DNA, the CDR3 is TGCAGCGTTGTGTCCCACAGGACAGAGCAGTTCTTC. Its protein is CSVVSHRTEQFF.

The chain recombines TRBV20-1 with TRBJ1-1; the D is unclear. V lost 2 bases to trimming and J lost 3 bases, with 16 bases between them. The germline V gene encodes CDR1 DFQATT and CDR2 SNEGSKA (reference sequence). The CDR3 covers 15 residues. CDR3 sequence (DNA): TGCAGTGCTAGACCAACTCTCCGAGGAGACACTGAAGCTTTCTTT. Translation: CSARPTLRGDTEAFF.

The rearrangement links TRBV28 to TRBJ1-5, with 8 nucleotides matching TRBD1. The length of the CDR3 is 17 residues. Germline trimming cut 1 base from V and 0 bases from J; bases unmatched to any gene: 5. Germline V lookup: CDR1 MDHEN, CDR2 SYDVKM. The CDR3 sequence: CASSLSDRDDSNQPQHF. The CDR3 region has the DNA TGTGCCAGCAGTTTATCGGACAGGGACGATAGCAATCAGCCCCAGCATTTT.

This clonotype was seen a few times. V usage is TRBV5-1 and J usage is TRBJ2-6; D is ambiguous. The CDR3 loop spans 17 amino acids. CDR1 SGHRS and CDR2 YFSETQ come from the germline V gene. V gave up 0 bases and J gave up 0 bases, with 10 bases separating them. The CDR3 DNA follows: TGCGCCAGCAGCTTGGACGGTTTCCGCTCTGGGGCCAACGTCCTGACTTTC. Encoded protein: CASSLDGFRSGANVLTF.

This clonotype has a handful of counts. The chain has TRBV7-9 and TRBJ1-2; the D is unclear. CDR3 size: 13 residues. CDR1 SEHNR and CDR2 FQNEAQ come from the germline V gene (reference sequence). With 1 base removed from V and 8 bases from J, the gap between germline ends came to 11 bases. This CDR3 is CASSLDYIYGYTF. The CDR3 coding sequence is TGTGCCAGCAGCTTAGACTATATCTACGGCTACACCTTC.

V gene TRBV3-1 combines with J gene TRBJ1-2; the D is unclear. There are 14 residues in the CDR3. From germline, CDR1 is LGHDT and CDR2 YNNKEL (reference sequence). Trimming cost V 4 bases and J 6 bases, with 15 bases left between them. CDR3 in amino acids: CASSPWTEGNGYTF. In nucleotides, the CDR3 is TGTGCCAGCAGCCCATGGACGGAGGGAAATGGCTACACCTTC.

The chain carries TRBV15 and TRBJ1-2, with 8 bases that match TRBD1. The CDR3 is 17 residues long. Trimming took 0 bases from V and 1 from J; bases not matched to a gene: 7. Germline CDR1 is LNHNV and CDR2 is YYDKDF (reference sequence). The CDR3 protein is CATSRERGTGFNYGYTF. Written as DNA, the CDR3 is TGTGCCACCAGCAGAGAAAGGGGGACAGGATTTAACTATGGCTACACCTTC.

The table lists this clonotype with a few counts. The chain joins TRBV12-3 or TRBV12-4 to TRBJ2-1, with 13 bases identical to TRBD2. This CDR3 region has 14 residues. V dropped 6 bases and J dropped 9; count of bases not matched to a gene: 5. CDR3 protein: CASRERTSGGEQFF. The CDR3 DNA follows: TGTGCCAGCAGAGAAAGGACTAGCGGGGGTGAGCAGTTCTTC.